A single sample gave rise to the 15 T cell receptor beta chains below, sequenced in a study of siplizumab effects on memory and regulatory T cells. The assay was immunoSEQ multiplex PCR, and TCRdb's table has in-frame clones only and misses some. The table shows approximately 48,000 clones, with about 93% occurring only once. The sequencing input was CD8+ T cells sorted from blood. All receptors derive from a human donor in good health.

The gene calls are TRBV27 and TRBJ2-7; TRBD1 is a possible D gene (6 bases). This CDR3 spans 14 amino acids. V was shortened by 0 bases and J by 2 bases, with 8 bases between the two germline ends. Germline CDR1 and CDR2: MNHEY and SMNVEV (reference sequence). In DNA form, the CDR3 reads TGTGCCAGCAGTTTATCGGGGACACCCTACGAGCAGTACTTC. Translating it yields CASSLSGTPYEQYF.

The chain employs TRBV27 and TRBJ2-1; TRBD1 agrees at 9 bases. The CDR3 consists of 15 residues. CDR1 is MNHEY and CDR2 is SMNVEV in the germline V gene (reference sequence). V trimming: 2 bases; J trimming: 4 bases; junction bases outside the gene matches: 3. This chain's CDR3 is CASSLGGTGYNEQFF. The CDR3 nucleotides are TGTGCCAGCAGTTTAGGGGGGACAGGGTACAATGAGCAGTTCTTC.

The chain combines TRBV11-2 with TRBJ2-7; a weak D match, TRBD1 (8 bases). The CDR3 spans 17 residues. Germline V gene lookup returns CDR1 SGHAT and CDR2 FQNNGV. V was cut by 2 bases and J by 1 base, with 18 bases left in between. Written as DNA, the CDR3 is TGTGCCAGCAGCTTAAAGCCCCTACAGGGGGGGTCCTACGAGCAGTACTTC. It codes for CASSLKPLQGGSYEQYF. Supplemented by reference TRBV11-2 and TRBJ2-7, the full variable domain reads EAGVAQSPRYKIIEKRQSVAFWCNPISGHATLYWYQQILGQGPKLLIQFQNNGVVDDSQLPKDRFSAERLKGVDSTLKIQPAKLEDSAVYLCASSLKPLQGGSYEQYFGPGTRLTVT.

The rearrangement uses TRBV5-1 and TRBJ2-1, with 7 bases that match TRBD1. V was pared by 0 bases and J by 4 bases, with 10 bases of the junction left unmatched. The CDR3 runs 17 residues. In germline, CDR1 is SGHRS, CDR2 YFSETQ. CDR3 amino acids: CASSLGIRDRIYNEQFF. CDR3 in DNA: TGCGCCAGCAGCTTGGGGATCCGGGACAGAATATACAATGAGCAGTTCTTC. Filled out from reference TRBV5-1 and TRBJ2-1, the complete variable domain reads KAGVTQTPRYLIKTRGQQVTLSCSPISGHRSVSWYQQTPGQGLQFLFEYFSETQRNKGNFPGRFSGRQFSNSRSEMNVSTLELGDSALYLCASSLGIRDRIYNEQFFGPGTRLTVL.

The chain recombines TRBV28 with TRBJ2-2; the D is unclear. The CDR3 runs to 13 residues. Per germline, CDR1 MDHEN and CDR2 SYDVKM. Trimming took off 7 bases at V and 1 base at J, with 7 bases between the two ends. CDR3 region: CASTYRNTGELFF. The CDR3 region has the DNA TGTGCCAGCACCTATAGGAACACCGGGGAGCTGTTTTTT.

CDR3 DNA sequence: TGTGCCAGCAGCCGCGAACCCGAGACAGGGATGTACAATGAGCAGTTCTTC. Amino acid sequence: CASSREPETGMYNEQFF. V and J are TRBV9 and TRBJ2-1, with 7 bases that match TRBD1. Germline CDR1 reads SGDLS; CDR2 reads YYNGEE. This CDR3 has 17 residues. V shed 4 bases and J 4 bases; nucleotides not matched to a gene: 14.

V and J are TRBV5-4 and TRBJ2-7, with D tentatively TRBD1 (5 bases). This CDR3 spans 13 amino acids. Trimming removed 4 bases from V and 4 bases from J, with 12 bases in between. Per germline, CDR1 SGHNT and CDR2 YYREEE (reference sequence). The CDR3 region has the DNA TGTGCCAGCAGCCAAGGACACCTTTACGAGCAGTACTTC. Its translation: CASSQGHLYEQYF.

Here the CDR3 DNA reads TGCAGCGTTGAACTTGCGGGCCCTATAAACTACGAGCAGTACTTC. Translation: CSVELAGPINYEQYF. J is TRBJ2-7 and V is TRBV29-1, with a tentative D call TRBD2 (5 bases). Germline CDR1 and CDR2: SQVTM and ANQGSEA. Trimming pared 2 bases from V and 3 bases from J, leaving 17 bases between. This CDR3 has 15 amino acids.

V gene TRBV9 combines with J gene TRBJ1-4, with 8 nucleotides matching TRBD1. Germline V gene data show CDR1 as SGDLS and CDR2 as YYNGEE. The V and J ends lost 2 bases and 7 bases, in that order; junction bases with no gene match: 7. The CDR3 is 15 residues long. This CDR3 is CASSVGTGGGEKLFF. The CDR3, as DNA: TGTGCCAGCAGCGTCGGAACAGGGGGAGGTGAAAAACTGTTTTTT. Variable domain in full (rest from reference TRBV9 and TRBJ1-4): DSGVTQTPKHLITATGQRVTLRCSPRSGDLSVYWYQQSLDQGLQFLIQYYNGEERAKGNILERFSAQQFPDLHSELNLSSLELGDSALYFCASSVGTGGGEKLFFGSGTQLSVL.

V gene TRBV28 combines with J gene TRBJ1-4; D uncertain. CDR3 length: 15 amino acids. Germline V CDR1 and CDR2: MDHEN, SYDVKM. V dropped 8 bases and J dropped 8 bases, with 21 bases sitting between them. In DNA, the CDR3 is TGTGCCAGCTCCAACTCGGAGGTTATTTCCGAAAAACTGTTTTTT. This encodes CASSNSEVISEKLFF.

J is TRBJ2-1 and V is TRBV27; a weak D match, TRBD1 (7 bases). Trimming took off 3 bases at V and 6 bases at J, with 15 bases between the two ends. From germline, CDR1 is MNHEY and CDR2 SMNVEV (reference sequence). This CDR3 is built from 15 residues. CDR3 coding DNA: TGTGCCAGCAGTTTTTTCCAGGGGGGCCCCAATGAGCAGTTCTTC. Its protein is CASSFFQGGPNEQFF.

The gene calls are TRBV6-1 and TRBJ2-3; TRBD2 matches at 14 bases. After removal of 1 base from V and 2 bases from J, the junction contained 8 bases not matched to a gene. Looked up from germline, CDR1 is MNHNS and CDR2 is SASEGT. The length of the CDR3 is 19 residues. The CDR3 spells CASSEDRPGLAGVTDTQYF. In DNA form, the CDR3 reads TGTGCCAGCAGTGAAGACCGCCCGGGACTAGCGGGGGTCACAGATACGCAGTATTTT.

The rearrangement uses TRBV19 and TRBJ2-7, with 11 bases identical to TRBD1. The V segment lost 5 bases and the J segment 3 bases; nucleotides outside the gene matches: 0. CDR1 is LNHDA and CDR2 is SQIVND in the germline V gene (reference sequence). The CDR3 has 13 amino acids. The CDR3: CASSGTGGYEQYF. The CDR3 DNA follows: TGTGCCAGTAGTGGGACAGGGGGCTACGAGCAGTACTTC.

The chain joins TRBV11-2 to TRBJ2-7, with D hard to call. This CDR3 has 15 residues. The germline CDR1 and CDR2 sequences are SGHAT and FQNNGV. The V gene lost 1 base and the J gene lost 2 bases, with 12 bases spanning the gap. The CDR3 loop is CASSLVNDPPYEQYF. The CDR3 nucleotides are TGTGCCAGCAGCTTAGTAAATGACCCTCCCTACGAGCAGTACTTC.

This chain links TRBV2 with TRBJ2-1, with 7 bases that match TRBD2. Per germline, CDR1 SNHLY and CDR2 FYNNEI. The CDR3 consists of 11 residues. V was clipped by 1 base and J by 14 bases; unmatched bases: 2. The CDR3 DNA sequence: TGTGCCAGCAGTGAAGGGACTAGTGAGTTCTTC. It is translated as CASSEGTSEFF.